This T cell receptor beta chain is drawn from a study of blood T cell repertoires in COVID-19 (dated by TCRdb to 2020 to 2022). In the study overall: Samples from collaborators originated in the United States, Italy and Spain and spanned both the acute and convalescent phases of COVID-19. Where available, HLA class I and class II types were obtained from metadata supplied by the sample provider rather than from assay-based typing. The material from the prospective study consisted of cDNA or gDNA derived from T cells, B-cell-depleted T cells, or PBMCs. A freely available public database, intended as a resource for researchers studying the immune response to SARS-CoV-2, is where the repertoires were released. Samples came from the ongoing ImmuneRACE study (first 160 participants) plus 1,254 subjects from 6 global collaborators. The dataset comprised deeply sampled blood TCRbeta repertoires from subjects exposed to, actively infected with, or recovered from COVID-19. The sample metadata nearly always contained a de-identified subject ID, COVID-19 status, age in years and sex.

Enrolling through a virtual design, the prospective study's participants ranged in age from roughly 18 to 95 years and lived across 24 United States geographic areas. In the prospective study, participants were assigned to cohorts based on the clinical history participants reported in a screening survey and a study questionnaire. Mobile phlebotomists in the prospective study collected whole blood, serum and a nasopharyngeal or oropharyngeal swab from every participant. Prospective study participants could optionally give additional blood draws and questionnaires over an approximately 2-month period. Blood samples from the prospective study were shipped frozen or at room temperature prior to DNA extraction. Study-level results and caveats: Clinical and demographic metadata were provided uncurated, with the amount varying by source and participant.

Trimming costs V 0 bases and J 5 bases, and their ends lie 16 bases apart. The CDR3 has 16 amino acids, counting the end cysteine and phenylalanine. CDR3 DNA is the only sequence kept; it has 48 bases, read in frame from the first base. The germline V gene sets CDR1 to MNHEY and CDR2 to SVGAGI. TCRbeta CDR3 regions were amplified from genomic DNA using the immunoSEQ Assay, a bias-controlled multiplex PCR. The paper's processing steps were these. The number of nucleated cells in each sample was estimated from the amplification of reference gene primers within the assay. To quantify the absolute abundance of each unique TCRbeta CDR3 rearrangement, sequence reads were collapsed and filtered. For each sample, productive Simpson clonality was calculated by taking the square root of Simpson's diversity index across productive rearrangements. This immuneACCESS table, as held by TCRdb, lists in-frame sequences with V and J called but not all clones. Of the missing ones, under half trace to an unresolved V gene in checked studies; the others have no known cause. From that table come the V and J calls and clone size; the DNA was used to work out D and trimming. Recorded for this sample are a few hundred thousand clones; just under 85% of them occurred a single time. 1.3% of the sample comes from the top ten.

As for this clone: Its target antigen remains unknown. Base qualities are not at hand, and no much larger clone is one base apart.

Sequencing was performed on PBMCs or T cells enriched from blood (not recorded which). The chain is assembled from TRBV6-5 and TRBJ1-1; TRBD1 is a weak D gene call, 6 bases matching. This TCR derives from a woman between 35 and 50 years old with acute COVID-19. CDR3 loop: CASSYSPYRGGTEAFF. The nucleotides read TGTGCCAGCAGTTACTCGCCTTATAGGGGGGGAACTGAAGCTTTCTTT.